This T cell receptor beta chain was captured by sequencing in a study of T cell repertoires in cytomegalovirus infection. Background on the study: HLA-C-restricted CMV epitopes, recently identified, and well-studied HLA-B-restricted ones were used by the study. CMV infection together with matching HLA type was indicated by public TCR beta signatures. Overall study findings and caveats: Adding up the frequency of public TCR beta families identified people who carried CMV plus the relevant HLA. HLA-C-restricted, CMV-specific TCR beta clonotypes were dominant ex vivo.

MiXCR, applied by TCRdb to the reads, yields one record per CDR3 protein. The sample includes some 43,000 distinct CDR3 sequences, around 23% seen only once; the top ten take roughly 90%. To note about this clonotype: Its antigen is not known.

Germline assignment: CDR1 LNHDA and CDR2 SQIVND (reference sequence). The CDR3 runs 14 residues. Trimming cost V 2 bases and J 3 bases, with 8 bases left between them. The chain couples TRBV19 to TRBJ1-5, with a weak D call TRBD1 (5 bases). Sequencing used CD8+ T cells from cultured PBMCs, obtained from culture after CMV antigen stimulation. The source is a human donor in good health (CMV status not recorded). Some clones in this sample may be carry-over from other donors' samples. The CDR3 region has the DNA TGTGCCAGTAGTATAAAAGGGGACAATCAGCCCCAGCATTTT. This encodes CASSIKGDNQPQHF.